A single sample gave rise to the 11 T cell receptor beta chains below, sequenced in a study of blood T cell repertoires in COVID-19 (TCRdb year 2020). Library method: the immunoSEQ multiplex PCR assay. Entries here come from immuneACCESS through TCRdb and include only in-frame sequences with V and J called. Some clones fail to appear in such tables; in the studies checked, an unresolved V gene covers under half of the shortfall, and the cause of the remainder is unknown. Across this sample there are 90,000 to 150,000 clones, with over 65% seen only once. Together, the top ten hold about 0.85% of the sample. The specimen sequenced was peripheral blood. The receptors were sampled from a human donor with acute or convalescent COVID-19. The donor label of this sample is uncertain.

This rearrangement joins TRBV19 to TRBJ2-7; the match to TRBD1 covers 8 bases. The V segment lost 3 bases and the J segment 6 bases; nucleotides outside the gene matches: 10. The CDR3 is 15 amino acids. The germline V gene encodes CDR1 LNHDA and CDR2 SQIVND (reference sequence). The CDR3 protein is CASSIEPWTGSEQYF. The CDR3 bases are TGTGCCAGTAGTATTGAACCTTGGACAGGGAGCGAGCAGTACTTC. The variable domain in full, with the rest retrieved from reference TRBV19 and TRBJ2-7, is DGGITQSPKYLFRKEGQNVTLSCEQNLNHDAMYWYRQDPGQGLRLIYYSQIVNDFQKGDIAEGYSVSREKKESFPLTVTSAQKNPTAFYLCASSIEPWTGSEQYFGPGTRLTVT.

CDR3 sequence reads: CASSPAMGTDTQYF. CDR3 DNA sequence: TGTGCCAGCTCACCAGCTATGGGCACAGATACGCAGTATTTT. The rearrangement joins TRBV18 to TRBJ2-3; D not resolved. Trimming stripped 2 bases from V and 1 base from J, with 7 bases between. CDR3 length equals 14 residues. The germline V gene has CDR1 KGHSH and CDR2 LQKENI.

This clone was seen only once. The V gene is TRBV2, the J gene TRBJ1-2, with a weak D call TRBD1 (5 bases). The CDR3 is 13 residues long. Looked up from germline, CDR1 is SNHLY and CDR2 is FYNNEI. V lost 3 bases and J lost 6, with 11 bases in between. The CDR3 here is CASSDREVDGYTF. The CDR3 DNA is TGTGCCAGCAGTGACAGGGAAGTTGATGGCTACACCTTC. The full variable domain, completed using reference TRBV2 and TRBJ1-2, is EPEVTQTPSHQVTQMGQEVILRCVPISNHLYFYWYRQILGQKVEFLVSFYNNEISEKSEIFDDQFSVERPDGSNFTLKIRSTKLEDSAMYFCASSDREVDGYTFGSGTRLTVV.

The chain has TRBV5-1 and TRBJ1-2, with D perhaps matching TRBD1 (6 bases). V was pared by 4 bases and J by 0 bases, with 13 bases between. The CDR3 runs to 15 residues. Per germline, CDR1 SGHRS and CDR2 YFSETQ. CDR3 sequence (DNA): TGCGCCAGCAGCCAAGGGGGTTCAGCTAACTATGGCTACACCTTC. Translation: CASSQGGSANYGYTF.

This clone has a single count. CDR3 in amino acids: CASSFKYQGETQYF. The CDR3 nucleotides are TGTGCCAGCAGCTTTAAATATCAGGGTGAGACCCAGTACTTC. The rearrangement uses TRBV5-6 and TRBJ2-5, with D possibly matching TRBD1 (5 bases). CDR1 is SGHDT, CDR2 YYEEEE, per germline. The V end was cut by 2 bases, the J end by 5 bases, with 13 bases between. The CDR3 is 14 amino acids.

This sequence joins TRBV7-8 and TRBJ1-1, with TRBD1 as a possible D gene (5 bases). The CDR3 extends over 13 amino acids. The ends were cut back, 5 bases at V and 1 base at J, with 8 bases in the middle. The V gene's germline CDR1 is SGHVS and CDR2 FQNEAQ. The CDR3 loop reads CASSRGKNTEAFF. CDR3 bases: TGTGCCAGCAGCAGGGGCAAGAACACTGAAGCTTTCTTT.

The V gene is TRBV5-1, the J gene TRBJ1-4; D not certain. Germline CDR1 SGHRS, CDR2 YFSETQ. The CDR3 covers 12 residues. V lost 3 bases and J lost 3, with 3 bases in between. The DNA of the CDR3 is TGCGCCAGCAGCTCGGCTAATGAAAAACTGTTTTTT. Its protein product is CASSSANEKLFF.

V and J are TRBV2 and TRBJ2-7; D not certain. This CDR3 has 12 amino acids. The V gene's germline CDR1 is SNHLY and CDR2 FYNNEI. V dropped 5 bases and J dropped 2 bases, with 7 bases sitting between them. The CDR3 DNA is TGTGCCAGCAGTATAGACACCTACGAGCAGTACGTC. Residues: CASSIDTYEQYV.

This chain links TRBV11-2 with TRBJ1-6; TRBD1 is a possible D gene (6 bases). CDR1 and CDR2 (germline): SGHAT, FQNNGV. This CDR3 spans 16 amino acids. Trimming removed 1 base from V and 10 bases from J, with 17 bases in between. Here the CDR3 reads CASSLVGGQRGSPLHF. CDR3 nucleotides: TGTGCCAGCAGCTTAGTCGGAGGACAGAGGGGCTCACCCCTCCACTTT. The whole variable domain, filled in from reference TRBV11-2 and TRBJ1-6, reads EAGVAQSPRYKIIEKRQSVAFWCNPISGHATLYWYQQILGQGPKLLIQFQNNGVVDDSQLPKDRFSAERLKGVDSTLKIQPAKLEDSAVYLCASSLVGGQRGSPLHFGNGTRLTVT.

The chain links TRBV9 to TRBJ1-2, with 7 bases matching TRBD1. The CDR3 has 17 amino acids. Trimming removed 4 bases from V and 4 bases from J; junction bases left unmatched: 16. CDR1 SGDLS and CDR2 YYNGEE come from the germline V gene. CDR3 region: CASSSETGSSRSYGYTF. The CDR3 bases are TGTGCCAGCAGCTCGGAGACAGGGAGTAGTCGAAGCTATGGCTACACCTTC.

The chain combines TRBV24-1 with TRBJ2-7; 9 bases map to TRBD1. V was clipped by 3 bases and J by 7 bases; unmatched bases: 6. CDR3 length: 14 residues. Germline CDR1 is KGHDR and CDR2 is SFDVKD. The CDR3 bases are TGTGCCACCAGTGATCGCACAGGGGGCTGGGAGCAGTACTTC. As protein: CATSDRTGGWEQYF.